These T cell receptor beta chains were read from a single sample in a study. TCRdb used MiXCR to reprocess the 5' RACE reads, holding one entry per CDR3 protein. The sample lists about 62,000 distinct CDR3 sequences, roughly 30% occurring once. Sequenced material: tumor-infiltrating naive CD4+ T cells sorted from the breast tumor. The receptors shown here come from a female donor with breast cancer. CDR3s include the opening cysteine and the closing phenylalanine or tryptophan. The D gene is left open where the match is weak. Size is stated for part of the rows, as once, few or many counts, or as a class when the clone is expanded.

J gene	V gene	D gene	clone size	CDR3 DNA	CDR3 protein
TRBJ2-5	TRBV7-3	.	few	TGTGCCAGCAGCCGGGGAGCGGTAGAGACCCAGTACTTC	CASSRGAVETQYF
TRBJ1-2	TRBV6-5	TRBD1	.	TGTGCCAGCAGTTACTCCCTAATATCTAGGAGGCACAGGGGGTACTATGGCTACACCTTC	CASSYSLISRRHRGYYGYTF
TRBJ1-6	TRBV12-3/TRBV12-4	.	few	TGTGCCAGCAGGCAAATGGGGTCAGAACGTTCACCCCTCCACTTT	CASRQMGSERSPLHF
TRBJ1-3	TRBV5-1	.	.	TGCGCCAGCAGCTTAAGCCGGGACGGAAACACCATATATTTT	CASSLSRDGNTIYF
TRBJ1-1	TRBV6-1	.	few	TGTGCCAGCAGTGAATTTGGGGGGAACACTGAAGCTTTCTTT	CASSEFGGNTEAFF
TRBJ1-2	TRBV6-5	.	.	TGTGCCAGCGGTTACTCGAGGGGATTTGATAACTATGGCTACACCTTC	CASGYSRGFDNYGYTF
TRBJ2-7	TRBV5-1	.	few	TGCGCCAGCACAGACGGCCAGGGGAGGTCCTACGAGCAGTACTTC	CASTDGQGRSYEQYF
TRBJ2-2	TRBV4-1	TRBD1	few	TGCGCCAGCAGCCAAGGGAAGGGGGCCCCGGAGTCCGGGGAGCTGTTTTTT	CASSQGKGAPESGELFF
TRBJ1-1	TRBV29-1	.	few	TGCAGCGTTTCAACGGGGGGGGGTGTCACTGAAGCTTTCTTT	CSVSTGGGVTEAFF
TRBJ2-3	TRBV4-3	.	.	TGCGCCAGCAGCCGGAAAGGGACAACGGAAGGTGGTACGCAGTATTTT	CASSRKGTTEGGTQYF
TRBJ1-2	TRBV4-1	.	many	TGCGCCAGCAGCCAACGATGGGGGCAGCAAGCTAACTATGGCTACACCTTC	CASSQRWGQQANYGYTF
TRBJ2-5	TRBV20-1	TRBD2	.	TGCAGTGCTAGACCCGGACTAGGAGAGACCCAGTACTTC	CSARPGLGETQYF
TRBJ1-2	TRBV2	TRBD1	few	TGTGCCAGCAGTGAGCGACATCGGGACAGTGGCTACACCTTC	CASSERHRDSGYTF
TRBJ1-2	TRBV5-1	.	.	TGCGCCAGCAGCTTGGAGGGGTTTCGTGGCTACACCTTC	CASSLEGFRGYTF
TRBJ2-7	TRBV29-1	.	.	TGCAGCTGTTTTGAGGCCACGTCCTACGAGCAGTACTTC	CSCFEATSYEQYF
TRBJ2-7	TRBV7-9	TRBD2	few	TGTGCCAGCAGCCCTAGCGGGAGGAGGTTCACTGCCTACGAGCAGTACTTC	CASSPSGRRFTAYEQYF